The 16 T cell receptor beta chains below were found in one sample sequenced in a study of Ad26.COV2.S vaccination and SARS-CoV-2 variants. Treatment indicated: some 20 received Ad26.COV2.S at low or high dose, single or two shots; five or six received placebo; per-sample allocation not given. Collection of samples fell on day 63 after the first vaccine or placebo injection. Here immunoSEQ multiplex PCR was the method, and the copy in TCRdb shows in-frame clones only, minus some. The profile shows approximately 300,000 clones, about 86% of them singletons. Here the sequenced sample was peripheral blood, taken in a trial of Ad26.COV2.S vaccine versus placebo. The receptors shown here come from a person aged 18-65 years who received the Ad26.COV2.S COVID-19 vaccine or a placebo.

The gene calls are TRBV3-1 (or the pseudogene TRBV3-2) and TRBJ2-5, with no clear D. Germline lookup yields CDR1 LGHDT and CDR2 YNNKEL (reference sequence). Trimming took 4 bases from V and 0 from J, leaving 12 bases between them. This CDR3 has 15 residues. CDR3 region: CASSRDTGYQETQYF. In nucleotides, the CDR3 is TGTGCCAGCAGCCGAGATACTGGGTACCAAGAGACCCAGTACTTC.

On this clone: A read error may be the cause here, since a much bigger clone is one base away. V and J are TRBV6-4 and TRBJ2-3; 10 bases agree with TRBD2. This CDR3 comprises 14 residues. Germline V gives CDR1 MRHNA, CDR2 SNTAGT. Trimming cost V 5 bases and J 1 base; bases outside gene matches: 0. The CDR3 DNA follows: TGTGCCAGCAGTAGCGGGGGGGGCACAGATACGCAGTATTTT. It codes for CASSSGGGTDTQYF.

This clone was recorded only once. The chain has TRBV7-8 and TRBJ1-5; D unclear. Germline V gives CDR1 SGHVS, CDR2 FQNEAQ. Trimming left V 5 bases short and J 6 bases short, with 11 bases between. This CDR3 has 13 amino acids. DNA of the CDR3: TGTGCCAGCAGCGATCTCGGTGGTCAGCCCCAGCATTTT. It is translated as CASSDLGGQPQHF.

Of note for this clone: The same CDR3 also results from other DNA sequences found in this sample. This chain links TRBV9 with TRBJ1-6, with TRBD1 as a possible D gene (6 bases). The V gene's germline CDR1 is SGDLS and CDR2 YYNGEE. This CDR3 contains 15 residues. V was trimmed by 0 bases and J by 7 bases, leaving 11 bases between them. The CDR3, as DNA: TGTGCCAGCAGCGTAGTGGGGGGCTCCAATTCACCCCTCCACTTT. This codes for CASSVVGGSNSPLHF.

The J gene is TRBJ2-7, the V gene TRBV19; the match to TRBD2 covers 8 bases. The length of the CDR3 is 18 residues. The V segment lost 1 base and the J segment 2 bases; nucleotides outside the gene matches: 13. Germline assignment: CDR1 LNHDA and CDR2 SQIVND (reference sequence). The CDR3 reads CASSIGHGGGTRTYEQYF. The CDR3 DNA sequence: TGTGCCAGTAGTATAGGCCACGGAGGGGGGACTAGGACCTACGAGCAGTACTTC.

V is TRBV7-8 and J is TRBJ1-3; D is possibly TRBD1 (5 bases). This CDR3 has 17 residues. V lost 4 bases, J lost 1 base, and 17 bases lay in between. In germline, CDR1 is SGHVS, CDR2 FQNEAQ. In nucleotides, the CDR3 is TGTGCCAGCAGCTCCCGATTACGCGACAGTTCTGGAAACACCATATATTTT. It is translated as CASSSRLRDSSGNTIYF.

V gene TRBV5-1 combines with J gene TRBJ2-1, with 11 positions matching TRBD1. Germline assignment: CDR1 SGHRS and CDR2 YFSETQ. The CDR3 spans 15 residues. Trimming removed 4 bases from V and 4 bases from J; junction bases left unmatched: 4. CDR3 residues: CASSPGTGGYNEQFF. In nucleotides, the CDR3 is TGCGCCAGCAGCCCGGGGACAGGGGGATACAATGAGCAGTTCTTC. Full variable domain (rest looked up from reference TRBV5-1 and TRBJ2-1): KAGVTQTPRYLIKTRGQQVTLSCSPISGHRSVSWYQQTPGQGLQFLFEYFSETQRNKGNFPGRFSGRQFSNSRSEMNVSTLELGDSALYLCASSPGTGGYNEQFFGPGTRLTVL.

The V call is TRBV18, the J call TRBJ1-2, with TRBD1 identical over 9 bases. Per germline, CDR1 KGHSH and CDR2 LQKENI. The CDR3 sequence is 15 residues long. J lost 1 base, V lost 5 bases, and 5 bases had no gene match. This CDR3 is CASSSGQGGNYGYTF. The CDR3 DNA reads TGTGCCAGCTCATCGGGACAGGGTGGTAACTATGGCTACACCTTC.

CDR3: CASSYAGAATDTQYF. Here the CDR3 DNA reads TGTGCCAGCAGTTACGCAGGAGCAGCCACAGATACGCAGTATTTT. V gene TRBV6-2 or TRBV6-3 combines with J gene TRBJ2-3, with D unclear. The V end lost 2 bases, the J end lost 2 bases, and 11 bases lay between the germline ends. Germline loops: CDR1 MNHEY, CDR2 SVGEGT. The CDR3 runs 15 residues.

The CDR3 is CASSLERGYNSPLHF. In DNA, the CDR3 is TGTGCCAGCAGCTTGGAACGGGGCTATAATTCACCCCTCCACTTT. The rearrangement uses TRBV5-4 and TRBJ1-6; D is ambiguous. V gave up 0 bases and J gave up 3 bases, with 7 bases separating them. Germline CDR1 SGHNT, CDR2 YYREEE (reference sequence). The CDR3 is made up of 15 amino acids.

This clone has a handful of counts. V gene TRBV6-5 combines with J gene TRBJ1-4, with D possibly being TRBD1 (5 bases). Trimming left V 2 bases short and J 4 bases short, with 11 bases between. The CDR3 sequence is 15 residues long. Germline CDR1 reads MNHEY; CDR2 reads SVGAGI. The DNA for the CDR3 is TGTGCCAGCAGTTACGACGGACACTTTAATGAAAAACTGTTTTTT. Translated, it gives CASSYDGHFNEKLFF.

The rearrangement links TRBV10-3 to TRBJ2-1; D is unclear. The CDR3 covers 15 residues. Trimming cost V 10 bases and J 5 bases, with 21 bases left between them. Germline CDR1 ENHRY, CDR2 SYGVKD. In nucleotides, the CDR3 is TGTGCCACCGAATTAGAACCATCTAACAACAATGAGCAGTTCTTC. Translated: CATELEPSNNNEQFF.

The rearrangement joins TRBV6-5 to TRBJ1-4; 8 nucleotides line up with TRBD1. CDR3 length: 14 residues. The germline V gene encodes CDR1 MNHEY and CDR2 SVGAGI. Trimming took 5 bases from V and 9 from J; bases not matched to a gene: 8. The CDR3 nucleotides are TGTGCCAGCAGTCCGGACAGGGTTACGCAAAAACTGTTTTTT. Its protein product is CASSPDRVTQKLFF.

This clone was detected only once. V and J are TRBV5-6 and TRBJ2-7, with a possible D match to TRBD2 (7 bases). The CDR3 length is 14 residues. V shed 3 bases and J shed 3 bases, with 13 bases lying between them. From germline, CDR1 is SGHDT and CDR2 YYEEEE. The CDR3 DNA is TGTGCCAGCAGCTCAATAAGGGGGGGCTACGAGCAGTACTTC. Translated: CASSSIRGGYEQYF.

This sequence joins TRBV15 and TRBJ1-3; D not certain. V gave up 0 bases and J gave up 7 bases, with 13 bases separating them. This CDR3 spans 15 amino acids. From germline, CDR1 is LNHNV and CDR2 YYDKDF (reference sequence). CDR3 bases: TGTGCCACCAGCAGAGATACCGCAAGGCTCAACACCATATATTTT. The encoded protein is CATSRDTARLNTIYF.

The chain employs TRBV24-1 and TRBJ2-1; unclear D gene. The germline V gene has CDR1 KGHDR and CDR2 SFDVKD. This CDR3 spans 13 amino acids. With 2 bases removed from V and 10 bases from J, the gap between germline ends came to 11 bases. The CDR3 DNA follows: TGTGCCACCAGTGATTCAAGGGTCCGGGAGCAGTTCTTC. Translation gives CATSDSRVREQFF.